This T cell receptor beta chain was sequenced during a study of T cell repertoires in cytomegalovirus infection. Across the whole study: Indications of both CMV infection and matching HLA type were provided by public TCR beta signatures. Study conclusions and caveats: Carriers of CMV and the relevant HLA type were discriminated by public TCR beta frequency. HLA-C-restricted, CMV-specific TCR beta clonotypes were dominant ex vivo.

Via MiXCR, TCRdb re-called the reads, giving one row per CDR3 protein. The sample consists of approximately 110,000 distinct CDR3 sequences, 32% of them appearing once. As concerns this clonotype: Its matching antigen is unknown. Since the CDR3 does not end with the conserved phenylalanine or tryptophan, this likely comes from a read error.

The V and J ends lost 1 base and 2 bases respectively, with 12 bases between them. CDR1 is MGHRA and CDR2 is YSYEKL in the germline V gene. CDR3 length equals 15 residues. Specimen: CD8+ T cells from cultured PBMCs, collected from culture after CMV antigen stimulation. The sequence was obtained from a human donor in good health (CMV status not recorded). Some clones in this sample may be carry-over from other donors' samples. The rearrangement links TRBV4-1 to TRBJ2-7; D unresolved. This chain's CDR3 is CASSQVLDSAYEQYS. The DNA of the CDR3 is TGCGCCAGCAGCCAAGTGCTAGACTCAGCCTACGAGCAGTACTCC.